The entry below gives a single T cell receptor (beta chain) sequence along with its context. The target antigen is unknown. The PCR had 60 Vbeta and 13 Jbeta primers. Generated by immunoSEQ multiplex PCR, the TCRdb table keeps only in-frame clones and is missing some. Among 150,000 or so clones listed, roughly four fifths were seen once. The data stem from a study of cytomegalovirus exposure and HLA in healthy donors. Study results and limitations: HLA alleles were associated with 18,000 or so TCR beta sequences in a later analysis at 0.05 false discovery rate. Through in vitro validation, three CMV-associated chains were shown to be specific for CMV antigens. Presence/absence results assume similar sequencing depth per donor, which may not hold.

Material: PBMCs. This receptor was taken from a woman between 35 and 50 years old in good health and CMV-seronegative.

The CDR3 DNA sequence: TGTGCCAGCAGCTTACAACTAGCGGGAGTCGAGCAGTACTTC. This encodes CASSLQLAGVEQYF. The chain joins TRBV7-8 to TRBJ2-7; 11 bases agree with TRBD2. V dropped 2 bases and J dropped 6; count of bases not matched to a gene: 3. CDR3 length: 14 amino acids. Germline-derived CDR1 and CDR2 are SGHVS and FQNEAQ.